Listed below are T cell receptor beta chains from one sample, sequenced in a study of blood T cell repertoires in COVID-19. Sequencing used immunoSEQ multiplex PCR; TCRdb keeps in-frame clones, though not all of them. This table has 80,000 to 95,000 clones, around 82% appearing once. The sample taken for sequencing was peripheral blood. The receptors derive from a human donor in a cohort sampled during active COVID-19. The CDR3 runs from the conserved cysteine through the conserved F or W. Each record gives: J gene, clone size, V gene, D gene, CDR3 DNA, CDR3 protein. The D gene is left open where the match is weak. Clone size is shown for a subset of rows, as once, few, many or a class of expanded clone.

j_call: TRBJ2-3
clone_size: -
v_call: TRBV5-1
d_call: TRBD2
cdr3_nt: TGCGCCAGCAGCTCAATAACTAGCGGGAGGACCACAGATACGCAGTATTTT
cdr3_aa: CASSSITSGRTTDTQYF

j_call: TRBJ2-6
clone_size: few
v_call: TRBV30
d_call: TRBD1
cdr3_nt: TGTGCCTGGGGGGGACAGCTCTCTGGGGCCAACGTCCTGACTTTC
cdr3_aa: CAWGGQLSGANVLTF

j_call: TRBJ1-1
clone_size: -
v_call: TRBV12-2
d_call: -
cdr3_nt: TGTGCAAGTCGCTCTCAGGACAGGGAAGCTGAAGCTTTCTTT
cdr3_aa: CASRSQDREAEAFF

j_call: TRBJ2-7
clone_size: few
v_call: TRBV29-1
d_call: -
cdr3_nt: TGCAGCGTGGGAGGTGGCGGATCAACAGAGCAGTACTTC
cdr3_aa: CSVGGGGSTEQYF

j_call: TRBJ2-1
clone_size: -
v_call: TRBV24-1
d_call: -
cdr3_nt: TGTGCCACCAGTGACACTCAACTGAACAATGAGCAGTTCTTC
cdr3_aa: CATSDTQLNNEQFF

j_call: TRBJ2-3
clone_size: -
v_call: TRBV11-3
d_call: -
cdr3_nt: TGTGCCAGCAGCCCGAGCAGGGCCACAGATACGCAGTATTTT
cdr3_aa: CASSPSRATDTQYF

j_call: TRBJ2-3
clone_size: -
v_call: TRBV7-9
d_call: -
cdr3_nt: TGTGCCAGCACCCTAGACAGGATTAACGCTGATACGCAGTATTTT
cdr3_aa: CASTLDRINADTQYF

j_call: TRBJ1-3
clone_size: -
v_call: TRBV5-4
d_call: -
cdr3_nt: TGTGCCAGCAGCCCCGAGGGGGGGGCCGGAAACACCATATATTTT
cdr3_aa: CASSPEGGAGNTIYF

j_call: TRBJ2-7
clone_size: -
v_call: TRBV4-3
d_call: -
cdr3_nt: TGCGCCAGCAGCCAAGATGGCGGCAGGGCACAGTACTTC
cdr3_aa: CASSQDGGRAQYF

j_call: TRBJ2-3
clone_size: -
v_call: TRBV14
d_call: -
cdr3_nt: TGTGCCAGCAGCCGGTACGGGGGAACTCTTGGGGATACGCAGTATTTT
cdr3_aa: CASSRYGGTLGDTQYF

j_call: TRBJ1-5
clone_size: -
v_call: TRBV30
d_call: TRBD1
cdr3_nt: TGTGCCTGGAGATTAAGGGACAGGGGTCGCAATCAGCCCCAGCATTTT
cdr3_aa: CAWRLRDRGRNQPQHF

j_call: TRBJ2-3
clone_size: -
v_call: TRBV11-2
d_call: TRBD2
cdr3_nt: TGTGCCAGCAGCTTAAGGGACTACCGCACAGATACGCAGTATTTT
cdr3_aa: CASSLRDYRTDTQYF

j_call: TRBJ2-2
clone_size: -
v_call: TRBV27
d_call: -
cdr3_nt: TGTGCCAGCAGTACCCCCCAAGGACTCCGGAAAGTTACCGGGGAGCTGTTTTTT
cdr3_aa: CASSTPQGLRKVTGELFF

j_call: TRBJ1-1
clone_size: -
v_call: TRBV18
d_call: TRBD1
cdr3_nt: TGTGCCAGCTCACCAAACAGGGGTGGGGGTGAAGCTTTCTTT
cdr3_aa: CASSPNRGGGEAFF

j_call: TRBJ1-1
clone_size: -
v_call: TRBV6-5
d_call: -
cdr3_nt: TGTGCCACCGGAAGTGGGAGTAACACTGAAGCTTTCTTT
cdr3_aa: CATGSGSNTEAFF

j_call: TRBJ2-2
clone_size: -
v_call: TRBV6-5
d_call: -
cdr3_nt: TGTGCCAGCCGGGACTTGAACACCGGGGAGCTGTTTTTT
cdr3_aa: CASRDLNTGELFF

j_call: TRBJ1-1
clone_size: -
v_call: TRBV5-1
d_call: TRBD1
cdr3_nt: TGCGCCAGCACCGTCAGGGGGAGCGGGGAAGCTTTCTTT
cdr3_aa: CASTVRGSGEAFF